The present T cell receptor (beta chain) was sequenced within a study of cytomegalovirus exposure and HLA in healthy donors. 60 Vbeta and 13 Jbeta primers were used in PCR. Clones were sequenced by immunoSEQ multiplex PCR, and TCRdb holds only the in-frame ones, with some missing. The sample includes 80,000 to 95,000 clones, roughly 63% seen only once; the top ten take just under 6.5%. Germline V gives CDR1 SGDLS, CDR2 YYNGEE. J was trimmed by 7 bases and V by 3 bases; bases with no gene match: 4. The CDR3 sequence is 13 residues long. Sequencing used PBMCs. The clonotype was recovered from a young woman in good health and CMV-seronegative. The rearrangement links TRBV9 to TRBJ2-4, with 7 bases matching TRBD1. CDR3: CASSGTGGNIQYF. The CDR3 DNA reads TGTGCCAGCAGCGGGACAGGTGGCAACATTCAGTACTTC.